This T cell receptor beta chain was retrieved from a study of blood T cells in healthy people across ages. A sample-barcoded 5' primer and a J-beta primer mix were used in a second PCR of about 7 to 11 cycles. Each cDNA molecule carried a tag from a template-switch adaptor that contained 12 random nucleotides. TCRdb independently ran MiXCR on the 5' RACE reads; one entry per CDR3 protein. The table lists 750,000 to 950,000 distinct CDR3 sequences, about 48% of them singletons, with roughly 37% in the top ten. General study findings and limits: Donors of long life had a larger count of naive CD4+ cells and greater diversity than aged donors. The unsorted PBMCs prevented any conclusive comparison of naive versus antigen-experienced cells.

V trimming: 7 bases; J trimming: 6 bases; junction bases outside the gene matches: 3. The CDR3 sequence is 13 residues long. As for this clonotype: Its antigen remains unknown.

The study isolated at least 6 million PBMCs from each sample. The TCR originated in a man at least 80 years old in good health. The sample was blood. The genes are TRBV12-3 or TRBV12-4 and TRBJ2-2; 9 nucleotides line up with TRBD2. CDR3 coding DNA: TGTGCCAGCAACGTAGCGGGAGCCGGGGAGCTGTTTTTT. It codes for CASNVAGAGELFF.